These T cell receptor beta chains were read from a single sample in a study of CD8 T cells in ankylosing spondylitis. In TCRdb, the 5' RACE reads were re-called with MiXCR into one record per CDR3 protein. The sample lists about 240,000 distinct CDR3 sequences; less than 10% were seen once. Sequencing was performed on blood, either unsorted or a sorted T cell fraction (not recorded which). The receptors come from a male donor with ankylosing spondylitis or in good health (not recorded which). Both conserved end residues are part of each CDR3. The D gene is left open where the match is weak. For some rows the clone size is stated as once, few or many, or as a class when expanded; others skip it.

>TRBJ1-4|many|.|TRBV6-1
TGTGCCAGCAGGTTGAAGGGCCGGGGGGAAGAAAAACTGTTTTTT
CASRLKGRGEEKLFF
>TRBJ1-3|many|TRBD1|TRBV19
TGTGCCAGTAGTACCCGGGACAGATCTGGAAACACCATATATTTT
CASSTRDRSGNTIYF
>TRBJ2-5|many|TRBD1|TRBV29-1
TGCAGCGTTACCGGGACAGCGATCAAAGAGACCCAGTACTTC
CSVTGTAIKETQYF
>TRBJ1-6|few|TRBD1|TRBV20-1
TGCAGTGCTAGGGACAGGGTCTCACCCCTCCACTTT
CSARDRVSPLHF
>TRBJ1-3|few|.|TRBV5-5
TGTGCCAGCAGCTTGGATTACGTGCGAACGGGGTATTTT
CASSLDYVRTGYF
>TRBJ1-1|many|TRBD1|TRBV27
TGTGCCAGCAGCTGGGACAGGGGAGCCACTGAAGCTTTCTTT
CASSWDRGATEAFF
>TRBJ2-3|few|TRBD1|TRBV27
TGTGCCAGCAGCTCCATCTACAGGGGCCGGTCCCGAGATACGCAGTATTTT
CASSSIYRGRSRDTQYF
>TRBJ2-5|.|TRBD1|TRBV7-6
TGTGCCAGCAGCTTCCGGGACAGGGGTAGAGAGACCCAGTACTTC
CASSFRDRGRETQYF
>TRBJ2-7|few|.|TRBV30
TGTGCCTGGAGTCAAATTTACGAGCAGTACTTC
CAWSQIYEQYF
>TRBJ2-5|.|.|TRBV5-1
TGCGCCAGCAGCTTGTCGGGTGGAGCCCAAGAGACCCAGTACTTC
CASSLSGGAQETQYF
>TRBJ1-5|many|.|TRBV6-6
TGTGCCACCCGGACGTCAGGCAATCAGCCCCAGCATTTT
CATRTSGNQPQHF
>TRBJ2-1|.|TRBD2|TRBV7-2
TGTGCCAGCAGCTTAAGGCCCTCACTAGCGGTGGGGGATGAGCAGTTCTTC
CASSLRPSLAVGDEQFF
>TRBJ1-2|many|.|TRBV5-1
TGCGCCAGCAGCTTGGCATCGGTGGGCTACACCTTC
CASSLASVGYTF
>TRBJ2-5|many|TRBD1|TRBV5-6
TGTGCCAGCAGCGCATCCCACAGGGGCCCCCTCCAAGAGACCCAGTACTTC
CASSASHRGPLQETQYF
>TRBJ2-2|many|.|TRBV25-1
TGTGCCAGCAGTGAACAGGGGATAAGCGGGGAGCTGTTTTTT
CASSEQGISGELFF
>TRBJ2-5|many|.|TRBV20-1
TGCAGTGCTCCAACCCTAACAGGAAACCAAGAGACCCAGTACTTC
CSAPTLTGNQETQYF